This T cell receptor beta chain originates from a study of molecular identifiers for immune sequencing clone quantification (dated by TCRdb to the late 2010s). Regarding the study in general: For a replicate experiment, the RNA from either 20,000 or 100,000 naive CD8 T cells was divided into five aliquots, and four of those aliquots went on to sequencing. This methods study used CD8 T cells to benchmark TCR RNA copy counting and molecular-identifier clustering-based TCR repertoire sequencing (MIDCIRS).

The sample holds many counts of this clonotype. The target of this receptor is not known. Base qualities are not provided; no much larger clone lies one nucleotide away. The CDR1 and CDR2 encoded by the germline V gene are MDHEN and SYDVKM. Trimming removed 3 bases from V and 5 bases from J, leaving 10 bases between the germline ends. The CDR3 numbers 13 residues from cysteine through phenylalanine. Only CDR3 DNA is held: 39 bases, read in frame from base 1. Naive CD8 T cell libraries were made from roughly 20,000 to 1,000,000 sorted cells using 10%, 30% or 50% of purified RNA. On a BD FACSAria II, naive CD8 T cells were FACS-sorted as CD8+CD4-CCR7+CD45RA+ and collected into RLT Plus buffer. To test detection sensitivity, Jurkat RNA equivalent to ten TCR copies was spiked into samples of roughly 19,000-1,000,000 naive CD8 T cells. CD8 T cells were enriched using RosetteSep CD8+ T Cell Enrichment Cocktail and Ficoll-Paque, and the enriched cells then underwent ACK red cell lysis.

Overall study outcomes, separate from this receptor: The naive libraries included spiked-in Jurkat TCR RNA (about 11 copies' worth), and this RNA is not part of the donor repertoire. When barcode sub-clustering was left out, chimeric consensus sequences inflated TCR diversity, with chimeras reaching as high as 47%. Approximately 3.3 recovered TCR RNA copies per cell were obtained by modeling, versus about 10 by digital PCR, implying a capture efficiency of 30% to 35%. A single cell's worth of spiked-in Jurkat TCR RNA was reported detectable even among 750,000 to 1,000,000 naive CD8 T cells. Highly expanded clone sizes could be underestimated because identical TCR molecules may share a barcode. In CMV-specific effector cells, over 99% of molecules were held by clones above 20 RNA copies, whereas under 1% of molecules were held by such clones in naive cells.

The library was produced with PCR. The reads were generated on an Illumina HiSeq 4000. Bulk TCR libraries were prepared as previously described, using TCR primers listed in Table S5. The Qiagen AllPrep DNA/RNA kit was used to purify total RNA. Reads from multiple sequencing runs of the same library were pooled before analysis. In the source study's methods: Only reads with exact TCR constant sequence were kept, trimmed to 150 nt, and grouped by their 12-nt molecular barcodes. Reads within each barcode group were sub-clustered using a 15% Levenshtein threshold, and quality-weighted consensus sequences were constructed for each RNA molecule. Non-functional sequences were discarded, and so were lower-count sequences lying one edit away from another sequence. Based on fitting two negative binomial distributions, any barcode sub-cluster with under 20% of the maximum read count was discarded. TCRdb ran its own pipeline on the public reads, namely fastp trimming at Q25 and MiXCR clone calling, and kept in-frame beta chains. When rows share a CDR3 protein, they turn into one entry using the most common DNA and genes. These V and J calls rely on TCRdb rather than the paper's analysis. For this sample there are over 600,000 distinct CDR3 sequences; around 20% appear just once. The ten largest account for 0.85% of the sample.

The sequence was obtained from a human donor in good health. Some libraries in this study had Jurkat cell RNA spiked in. This chain joins TRBV28 to TRBJ2-5, with the identity of the D gene unclear. Sequencing was carried out using naive CD8+ T cells from blood, with Jurkat cell RNA spiked in. The cell subset or site label of this sample denotes: FACS-sorted CD8+CD4-CCR7+CD45RA+ naive T cells. CDR3 region: CASSFSLLETQYF. The bases are TGTGCCAGCAGTTTTAGTCTTTTGGAGACCCAGTACTTC.